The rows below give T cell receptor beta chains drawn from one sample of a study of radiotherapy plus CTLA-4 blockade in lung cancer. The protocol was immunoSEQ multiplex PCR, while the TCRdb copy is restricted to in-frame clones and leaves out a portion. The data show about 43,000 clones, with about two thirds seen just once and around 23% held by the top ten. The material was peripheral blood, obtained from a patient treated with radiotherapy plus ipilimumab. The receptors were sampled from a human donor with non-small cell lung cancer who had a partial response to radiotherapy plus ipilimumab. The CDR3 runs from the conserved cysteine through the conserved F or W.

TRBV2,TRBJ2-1,CASSGWDSSYNEQFF
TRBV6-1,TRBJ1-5,CASVIPGSNQPQHF
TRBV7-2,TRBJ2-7,CASSSPGHRIYEQYF
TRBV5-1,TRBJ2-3,CASSSRQGLTDTQYF
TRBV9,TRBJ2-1,CASSTLVASGGFYNEQFF
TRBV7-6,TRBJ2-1,CASSSSSQGSEQFF
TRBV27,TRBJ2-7,CASSLTGAGDYEQYF
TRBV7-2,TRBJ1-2,CASSLSTDYYGYTF
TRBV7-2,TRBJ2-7,CASSLRGNYEQYF
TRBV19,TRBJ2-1,CASSSRTGGGNEQFF
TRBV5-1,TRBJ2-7,CASSAGLRYEQYF
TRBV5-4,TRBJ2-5,CASSFGQGYGETQYF
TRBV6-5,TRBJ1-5,CASSYDSYQPQHF
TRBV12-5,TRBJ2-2,CASGSGQGSTGELFF
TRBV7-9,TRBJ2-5,CASSPGDRARTTQYF
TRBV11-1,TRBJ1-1,CASSWHGTGSGASFF
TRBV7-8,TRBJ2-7,CASSPARGPIPYEQYF
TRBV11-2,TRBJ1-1,CASSPDRGTEAFF
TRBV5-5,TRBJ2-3,CASSLGGSQQDTQYF
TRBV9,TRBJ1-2,CASSVTVGQGGLANYGYTF
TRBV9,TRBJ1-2,CASSEPSTYGYTF